The entry below gives a single TCR beta chain sequence along with its context. Its target is not known. Trimming left V 6 bases short and J 6 bases short, with 17 bases between. CDR3 length equals 14 residues. Germline V gene data show CDR1 as MNHNY and CDR2 as SVGAGI (reference sequence). TCRdb passed the 5' RACE reads through MiXCR, listing each CDR3 protein once. The sample includes around 340,000 distinct CDR3 sequences, about 12% of them seen just once. The entry originates in a study of T cells after yellow fever vaccination. Regarding the study as a whole: Clonotype sharing between CD4 and CD8 compartments was small.

This sequence originates from a young man who received the YFV17D yellow fever vaccine. The rearrangement uses TRBV6-6 and TRBJ1-2; D not certain. The starting material was CD4+ T cells sorted from PBMCs, obtained 15 days after the yellow fever booster vaccination. In DNA, the CDR3 is TGTGCCAGCAGCCCCGCCTGGTCAGTAAATGGCTACACCTTC. Residues: CASSPAWSVNGYTF.